The rows below give T cell receptor beta chains drawn from one sample of a study of blood T cell repertoires in COVID-19. Some clones are missing from TCRdb's copy, which holds only in-frame ones; the method was immunoSEQ multiplex PCR. Of 30,000 to 40,000 clones listed, around 84% were seen once; the top ten hold roughly an eighth. The sample consisted of peripheral blood. Receptors originate from a human donor in a cohort sampled during active COVID-19. CDR3s leave out the opening cysteine and the closing phenylalanine or tryptophan.

J | V | CDR3
TRBJ1-2 | TRBV2 | ATTRGPAYGYT
TRBJ1-5 | TRBV6-1 | ASSDHGATGQGNQPQH
TRBJ1-6 | TRBV9 | ASSENRVGTLH
TRBJ1-2 | TRBV6-5 | ASETTGLNYGYT
TRBJ1-1 | TRBV5-5 | ASSMDSSTEAF
TRBJ2-7 | TRBV3-1/TRBV3-2 | ASSQESAGGPSY
TRBJ2-5 | TRBV11-2 | ASSPGLAGPATQY
TRBJ2-3 | TRBV29-1 | SVVRAGGPSTDTQY
TRBJ1-2 | TRBV7-5 | VRTTNQGISYGYT
TRBJ1-2 | TRBV6-6 | ASRGQGLGVDYGYT
TRBJ1-2 | TRBV6-5 | ASSYSSTAGGYT
TRBJ1-1 | TRBV30 | AWSASRLNSRTTLTAEDTEAF
TRBJ2-5 | TRBV9 | ASSVGGLAGQSTQY
TRBJ2-3 | TRBV5-1 | ASSLSAGGTDTQY
TRBJ2-3 | TRBV10-3 | AISSGGRRTDTQY
TRBJ2-3 | TRBV24-1 | ATSALSRVRVGYTQY
TRBJ2-3 | TRBV5-1 | ASTLLKLTDTQY
TRBJ2-7 | TRBV11-2 | ASSLAVGVSYEQY
TRBJ1-1 | TRBV9 | ASSDQPGHPSTEAF
TRBJ2-5 | TRBV19 | ASRGSGGLAETQY
TRBJ2-7 | TRBV11-2 | ASSLGGGAGTPYEQY
TRBJ2-1 | TRBV6-5 | ASSSSGGTYNEQF
TRBJ1-2 | TRBV5-4 | ASSLGDRDMYGYT
TRBJ2-7 | TRBV7-2 | ASSLRDRGLHEQY
TRBJ1-2 | TRBV14 | ASSQGQYSYGYT
TRBJ1-1 | TRBV5-6 | ASSWTGGGEAF
TRBJ1-1 | TRBV29-1 | SIEDRENTEAF
TRBJ2-5 | TRBV7-9 | ASSTGTGRQETQY
TRBJ1-1 | TRBV27 | ASRGQGWPEAF
TRBJ2-3 | TRBV27 | ASRNRGTDTQY
TRBJ2-3 | TRBV7-3 | ASSPVTDTQY
TRBJ1-3 | TRBV5-1 | ASSLEAAGRSGNTIY
TRBJ2-7 | TRBV3-1/TRBV3-2 | ASSQAPGLVLYEQY